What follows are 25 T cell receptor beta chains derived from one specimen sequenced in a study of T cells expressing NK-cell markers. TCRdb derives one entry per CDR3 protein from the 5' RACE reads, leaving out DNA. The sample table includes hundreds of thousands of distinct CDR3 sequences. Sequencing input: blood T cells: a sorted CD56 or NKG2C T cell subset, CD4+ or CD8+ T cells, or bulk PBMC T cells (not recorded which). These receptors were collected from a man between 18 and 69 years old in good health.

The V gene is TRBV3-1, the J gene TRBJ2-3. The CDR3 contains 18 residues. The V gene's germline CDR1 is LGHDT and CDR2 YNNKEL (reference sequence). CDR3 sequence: CASSQFGAALSSTDTQYF.

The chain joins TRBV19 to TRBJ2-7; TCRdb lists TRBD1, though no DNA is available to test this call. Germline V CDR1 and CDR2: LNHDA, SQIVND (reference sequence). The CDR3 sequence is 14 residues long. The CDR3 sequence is CASSIQGSSYEQYF.

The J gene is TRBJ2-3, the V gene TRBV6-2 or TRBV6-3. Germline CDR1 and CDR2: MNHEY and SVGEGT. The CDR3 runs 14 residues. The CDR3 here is CASRRFSGTDTQYF.

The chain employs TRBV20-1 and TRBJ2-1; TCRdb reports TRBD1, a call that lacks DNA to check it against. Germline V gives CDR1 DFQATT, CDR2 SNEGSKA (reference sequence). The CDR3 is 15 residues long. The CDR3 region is CSLARGNIKYNEQFF.

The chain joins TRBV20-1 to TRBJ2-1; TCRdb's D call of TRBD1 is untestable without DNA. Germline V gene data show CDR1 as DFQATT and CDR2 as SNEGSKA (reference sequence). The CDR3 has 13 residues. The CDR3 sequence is CSAPGQYHNEQFF.

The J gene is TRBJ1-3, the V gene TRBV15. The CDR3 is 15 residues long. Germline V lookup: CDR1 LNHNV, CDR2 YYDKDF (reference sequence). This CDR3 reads CATSRVFSSGNTIYF.

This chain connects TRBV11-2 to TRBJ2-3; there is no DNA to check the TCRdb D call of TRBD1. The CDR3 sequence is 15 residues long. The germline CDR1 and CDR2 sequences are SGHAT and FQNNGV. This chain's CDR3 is CASSLARGLTDTQYF.

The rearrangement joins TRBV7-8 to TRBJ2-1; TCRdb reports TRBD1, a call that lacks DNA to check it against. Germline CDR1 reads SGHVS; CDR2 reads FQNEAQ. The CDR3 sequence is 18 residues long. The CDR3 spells CASSLNSEDTLSYNEQFF. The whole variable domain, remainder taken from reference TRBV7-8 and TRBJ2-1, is GAGVSQSPRYKVAKRGQDVALRCDPISGHVSLFWYQQALGQGPEFLTYFQNEAQLDKSGLPSDRFFAERPEGSVSTLKIQRTQQEDSAVYLCASSLNSEDTLSYNEQFFGPGTRLTVL.

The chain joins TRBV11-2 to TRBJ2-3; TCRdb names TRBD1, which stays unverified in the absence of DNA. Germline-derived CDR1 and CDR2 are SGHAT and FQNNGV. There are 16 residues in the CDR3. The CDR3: CASSPRADRHTDTQYF. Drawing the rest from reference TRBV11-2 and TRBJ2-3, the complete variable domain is EAGVAQSPRYKIIEKRQSVAFWCNPISGHATLYWYQQILGQGPKLLIQFQNNGVVDDSQLPKDRFSAERLKGVDSTLKIQPAKLEDSAVYLCASSPRADRHTDTQYFGPGTRLTVL.

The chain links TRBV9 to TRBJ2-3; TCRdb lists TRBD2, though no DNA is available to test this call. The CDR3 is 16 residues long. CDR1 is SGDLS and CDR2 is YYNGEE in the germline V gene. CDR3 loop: CASSATTAPLQGTQYF.

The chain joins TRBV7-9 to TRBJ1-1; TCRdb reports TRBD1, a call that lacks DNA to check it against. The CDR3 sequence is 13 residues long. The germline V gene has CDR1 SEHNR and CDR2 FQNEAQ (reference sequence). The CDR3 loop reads CASSFRQGAEAFF.

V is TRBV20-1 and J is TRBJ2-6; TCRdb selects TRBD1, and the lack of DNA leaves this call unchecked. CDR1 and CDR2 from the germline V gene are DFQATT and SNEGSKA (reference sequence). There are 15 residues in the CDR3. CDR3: CSALPGTLATNVLTF.

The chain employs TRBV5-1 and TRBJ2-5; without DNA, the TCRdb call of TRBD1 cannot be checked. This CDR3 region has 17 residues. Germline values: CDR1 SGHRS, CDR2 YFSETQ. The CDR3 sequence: CASSLRQQGFKGETQYF.

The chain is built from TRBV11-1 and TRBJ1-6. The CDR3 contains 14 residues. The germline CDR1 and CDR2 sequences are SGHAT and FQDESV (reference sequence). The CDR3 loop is CASSLRRYNSPLHF.

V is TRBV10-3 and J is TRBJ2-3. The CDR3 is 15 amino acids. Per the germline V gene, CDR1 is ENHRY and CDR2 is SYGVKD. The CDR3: CAISESPIRADTQYF.

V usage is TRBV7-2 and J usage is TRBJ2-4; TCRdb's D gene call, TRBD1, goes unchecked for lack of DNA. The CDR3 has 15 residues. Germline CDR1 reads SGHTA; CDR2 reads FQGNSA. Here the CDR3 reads CASSYDSWTKNIQYF.

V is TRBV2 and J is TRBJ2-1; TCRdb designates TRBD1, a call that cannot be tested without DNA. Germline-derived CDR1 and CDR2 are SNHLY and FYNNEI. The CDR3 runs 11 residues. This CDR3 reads CASTLTGWQFF.

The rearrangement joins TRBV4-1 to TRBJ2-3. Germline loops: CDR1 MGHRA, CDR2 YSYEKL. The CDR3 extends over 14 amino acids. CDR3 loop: CASSQEKWRDTQYF.

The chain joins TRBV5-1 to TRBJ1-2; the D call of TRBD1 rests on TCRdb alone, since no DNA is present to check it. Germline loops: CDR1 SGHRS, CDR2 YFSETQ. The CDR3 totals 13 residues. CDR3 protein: CASSSGTLSGYTF. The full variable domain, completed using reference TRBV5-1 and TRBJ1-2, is KAGVTQTPRYLIKTRGQQVTLSCSPISGHRSVSWYQQTPGQGLQFLFEYFSETQRNKGNFPGRFSGRQFSNSRSEMNVSTLELGDSALYLCASSSGTLSGYTFGSGTRLTVV.

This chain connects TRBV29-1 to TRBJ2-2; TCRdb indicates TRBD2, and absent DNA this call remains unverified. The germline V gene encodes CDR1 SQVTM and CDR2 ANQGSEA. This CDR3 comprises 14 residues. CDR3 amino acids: CSAAGGGVAGELFF.

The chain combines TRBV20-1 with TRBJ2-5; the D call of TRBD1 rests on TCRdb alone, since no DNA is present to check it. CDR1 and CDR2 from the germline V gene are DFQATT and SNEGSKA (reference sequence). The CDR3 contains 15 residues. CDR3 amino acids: CSAVTFGGVQETQYF.

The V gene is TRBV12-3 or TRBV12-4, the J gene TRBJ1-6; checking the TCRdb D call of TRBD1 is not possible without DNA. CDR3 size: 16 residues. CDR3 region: CASSFPRQGMASPLHF.

The CDR3 loop is CASSWGDGGEQYF. The chain carries TRBV5-1 and TRBJ2-7. Germline values: CDR1 SGHRS, CDR2 YFSETQ. The CDR3 sequence is 13 residues long.

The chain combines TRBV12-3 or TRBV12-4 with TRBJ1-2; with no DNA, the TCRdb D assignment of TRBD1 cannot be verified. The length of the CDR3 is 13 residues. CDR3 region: CASRPSGEYGYTF.

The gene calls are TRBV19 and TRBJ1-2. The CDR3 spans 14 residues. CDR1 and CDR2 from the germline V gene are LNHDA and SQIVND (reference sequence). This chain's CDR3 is CASSIGGTGYGYTF. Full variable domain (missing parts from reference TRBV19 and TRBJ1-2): DGGITQSPKYLFRKEGQNVTLSCEQNLNHDAMYWYRQDPGQGLRLIYYSQIVNDFQKGDIAEGYSVSREKKESFPLTVTSAQKNPTAFYLCASSIGGTGYGYTFGSGTRLTVV.